The subject of this entry is one TCR beta chain. The antigen is not known. This record belongs to a study of T-cell memory formation after mild COVID-19. Study results and caveats: Among contracting clones, CD4+ were mainly CM/EM and CD8+ enriched in EMRA. Second-wave clones peaking on day 37 lacked confirmed SARS-CoV-2 specificity.

Using constant-segment primers, 5'RACE produced TCR alpha and TCR beta cDNA libraries carrying sample barcodes and UMIs. One entry per CDR3 protein results from TCRdb running MiXCR on the 5' RACE reads. Of some 210,000 distinct CDR3 sequences in the sample, 10% were seen once. CDR3 length: 14 residues. The V and J ends lost 7 bases and 9 bases respectively, with 19 bases between them. Per germline, CDR1 MNHEY and CDR2 SMNVEV (reference sequence). Material: PBMCs or a T cell subset sorted from them (not recorded which). This chain joins TRBV27 and TRBJ1-5, with D possibly TRBD1 on 6 matching bases. This receptor was obtained from a man between 18 and 35 years old who had mild COVID-19 (a few samples of this study predate the infection). Cell type and time point are not known. In nucleotides, the CDR3 is TGTGCCAGCAACTGGGGGACATTTTATAGGCCCCAGCATTTT. It yields the protein CASNWGTFYRPQHF.